The rows below give T cell receptor beta chains drawn from one sample of a study of siplizumab effects on memory and regulatory T cells. Generated by immunoSEQ multiplex PCR, the TCRdb table keeps only in-frame clones and is missing some. The sample shows about 27,000 clones, 75% to 85% of them seen only once. Sequencing was carried out using memory CD4+ T cells sorted from blood. The origin of the receptors is a human donor in good health. The conserved cysteine and the conserved F or W are not part of the CDR3 here. The size field is filled for only some rows; it gives once, few, many or a size class.

v_call	clone_size	cdr3_aa
TRBV6-1	NA	ASSEGTTNYGYT
TRBV9	NA	ASSAGLAGKETQY
TRBV19	NA	ASTLTSGTYNEQF
TRBV6-1	NA	ASSEVGTGSTEGYT
TRBV7-8	NA	ASSLETGSARSYGYT
TRBV7-3	NA	ASSLDSESYNEQF
TRBV19	NA	ASSIGLAGANNEQF
TRBV2	NA	ASTRQGGNTEAF
TRBV14	once	ASSQGGFGEEKLF
TRBV18	NA	ASSSTVDRADTQY
TRBV2	once	ASSQQGLGEQF
TRBV18	NA	ASSPGGGSVNEQF
TRBV5-6	NA	ASSPGGTYEQY
TRBV13	NA	ASSLGGRYIYEQY
TRBV6-1	NA	ASSRRISGNTIY
TRBV30	NA	AWSPTKGSQF
TRBV6-5	NA	ASKTGGDTQY
TRBV7-9	once	ASTLGASNTGELF
TRBV7-9	NA	ASSPGTSGGSGYEQY
TRBV7-9	NA	ASSFRARWGNEQF
TRBV30	few	AWSVGGGQPQH
TRBV7-2	NA	ASSENRGLVEAF
TRBV5-1	NA	ASYEGEETQY
TRBV6-1	few	AGRLGGDYGYT
TRBV7-9	NA	ASSLVGRGSGETQY
TRBV4-3	NA	ASSQEGSGRATAKNIQY
TRBV7-2	NA	ASKQKRGSYNEQF
TRBV18	NA	ASSQGLDAGELF
TRBV9	NA	ASSGTLGETQY
TRBV2	NA	ASSEGQGIGYT
TRBV29-1	NA	SGWRGDTQY
TRBV5-5	few	ASSLGGRGSNEKLF
TRBV7-2	NA	ASSLQGTHPQETQY
TRBV30	NA	ACAARSGQPQH
TRBV11-2	NA	ASSSGQGLRLTDTQY
TRBV10-1	NA	ASSDPGTSTYEQY
TRBV19	NA	ASRKQGLEEQY
TRBV6-6	once	ASIPGGGRDTEAF
TRBV5-4	NA	ASSLRLVPDEQF
TRBV5-4	NA	ASSHIGARDTEAF
TRBV7-2	NA	ASSLNPLPSPSGANVLT
TRBV28	NA	ASSIRGDTQY
TRBV28	NA	ASSSQGSGNTIY
TRBV18	NA	ASSPPNSVSSGNTIY
TRBV7-3	NA	ASSYLGLAGDTQY
TRBV15	NA	ATSTPSGRGLSGANVLT
TRBV19	NA	ASGGRPNTEAF
TRBV5-4	NA	ASSTGKGGRTGRSYEQY
TRBV21-1	NA	ASSKLGGLNNQPQH
TRBV5-1	once	ASRRLAGVVEQF
TRBV9	NA	ASGCRTRLAGVGSNEQF
TRBV27	NA	ASSFGDRNEKLF
TRBV30	few	AWNRQYGGGPYEQY
TRBV7-2	once	ASSLASGTGGEQY